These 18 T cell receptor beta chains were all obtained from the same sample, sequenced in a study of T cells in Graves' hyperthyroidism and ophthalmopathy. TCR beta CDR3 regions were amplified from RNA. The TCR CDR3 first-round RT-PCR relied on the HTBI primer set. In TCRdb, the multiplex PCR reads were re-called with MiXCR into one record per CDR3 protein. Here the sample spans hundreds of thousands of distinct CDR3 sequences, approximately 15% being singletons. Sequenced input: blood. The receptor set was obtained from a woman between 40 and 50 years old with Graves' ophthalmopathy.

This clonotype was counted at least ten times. The CDR3 reads CASSPVLGIAYNEQFF. In DNA form, the CDR3 reads TGTGCCAGCAGCCCAGTCCTAGGAATCGCCTACAATGAGCAGTTCTTC. The rearrangement joins TRBV12-3 or TRBV12-4 to TRBJ2-1; D is undetermined. The germline V and J ends were trimmed by 6 bases and 2 bases, with 17 bases remaining between them. CDR3 length: 16 amino acids.

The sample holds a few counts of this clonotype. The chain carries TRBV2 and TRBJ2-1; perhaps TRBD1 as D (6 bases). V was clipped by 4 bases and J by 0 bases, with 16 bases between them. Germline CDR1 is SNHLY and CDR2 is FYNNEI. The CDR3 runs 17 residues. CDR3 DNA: TGTGCCAGCAGTGTAGATCGGACAGACCCCTCCTACAATGAGCAGTTCTTC. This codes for CASSVDRTDPSYNEQFF.

Here the CDR3 DNA reads TGCAGTGCAAGTTCAGGGGGGCGTATAGATACGCAGTATTTT. It encodes CSASSGGRIDTQYF. V gene TRBV20-1 combines with J gene TRBJ2-3; D is possibly TRBD1 (7 bases). Germline V gene sequence: CDR1 DFQATT, CDR2 SNEGSKA (reference sequence). V lost 6 bases and J 5 bases, leaving 18 bases between the germline ends. The CDR3 consists of 14 residues.

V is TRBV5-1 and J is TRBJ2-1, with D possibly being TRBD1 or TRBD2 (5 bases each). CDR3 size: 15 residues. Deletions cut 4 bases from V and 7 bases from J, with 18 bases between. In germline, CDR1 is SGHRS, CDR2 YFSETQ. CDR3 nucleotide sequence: TGCGCCAGCAGCGTTCGGTCGGGGCCCGAGAATGAGCAGTTCTTC. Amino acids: CASSVRSGPENEQFF.

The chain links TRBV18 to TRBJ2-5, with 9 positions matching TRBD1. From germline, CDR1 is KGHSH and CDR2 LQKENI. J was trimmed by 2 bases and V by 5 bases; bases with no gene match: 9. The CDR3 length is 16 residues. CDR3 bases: TGTGCCAGCTCATCGGGACAGGGACGGGGACAAGAGACCCAGTACTTC. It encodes CASSSGQGRGQETQYF.

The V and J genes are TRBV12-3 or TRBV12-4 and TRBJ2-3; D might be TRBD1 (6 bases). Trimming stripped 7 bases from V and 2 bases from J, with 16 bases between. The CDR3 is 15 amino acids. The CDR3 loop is CASTQGLVLTDTQYF. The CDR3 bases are TGTGCCAGCACCCAGGGGTTGGTCCTCACAGATACGCAGTATTTT.

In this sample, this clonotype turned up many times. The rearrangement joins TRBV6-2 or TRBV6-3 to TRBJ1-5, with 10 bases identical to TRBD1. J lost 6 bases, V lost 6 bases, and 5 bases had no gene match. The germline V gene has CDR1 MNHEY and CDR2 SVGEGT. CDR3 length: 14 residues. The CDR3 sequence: CASSGTGDIQPQHF. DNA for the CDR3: TGTGCCAGCAGCGGGACAGGGGATATTCAGCCCCAGCATTTT.

This CDR3 reads CASISTGELFF. In DNA form, the CDR3 reads TGTGCCAGCATTAGTACCGGGGAGCTGTTTTTT. V gene TRBV2 combines with J gene TRBJ2-2; D unresolved. The V gene lost 7 bases and the J gene lost 5 bases, with 5 bases spanning the gap. Germline V lookup: CDR1 SNHLY, CDR2 FYNNEI. The CDR3 loop spans 11 amino acids.

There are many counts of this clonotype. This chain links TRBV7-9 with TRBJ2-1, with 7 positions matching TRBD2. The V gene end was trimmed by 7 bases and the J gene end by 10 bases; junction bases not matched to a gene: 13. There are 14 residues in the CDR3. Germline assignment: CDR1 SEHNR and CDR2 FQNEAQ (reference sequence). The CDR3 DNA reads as TGTGCCAGCAATTTCATCAGCGGGGTACCGGAGCAGTTCTTC. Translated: CASNFISGVPEQFF.

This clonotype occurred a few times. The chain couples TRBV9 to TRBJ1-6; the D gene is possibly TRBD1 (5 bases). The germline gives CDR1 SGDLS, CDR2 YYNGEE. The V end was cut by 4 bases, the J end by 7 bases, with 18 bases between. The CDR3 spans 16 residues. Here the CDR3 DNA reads TGTGCCAGCAGCTCGCACGGCAGGGCGGGAAATTCACCCCTCCACTTT. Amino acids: CASSSHGRAGNSPLHF. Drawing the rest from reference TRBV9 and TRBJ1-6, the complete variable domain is DSGVTQTPKHLITATGQRVTLRCSPRSGDLSVYWYQQSLDQGLQFLIQYYNGEERAKGNILERFSAQQFPDLHSELNLSSLELGDSALYFCASSSHGRAGNSPLHFGNGTRLTVT.

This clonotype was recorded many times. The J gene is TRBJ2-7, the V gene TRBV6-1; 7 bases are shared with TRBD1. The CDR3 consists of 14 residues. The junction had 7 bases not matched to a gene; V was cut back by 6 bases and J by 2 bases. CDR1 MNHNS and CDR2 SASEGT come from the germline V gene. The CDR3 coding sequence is TGTGCCAGCAGCTGGGACAGTAGAACCTACGAGCAGTACTTC. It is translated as CASSWDSRTYEQYF.

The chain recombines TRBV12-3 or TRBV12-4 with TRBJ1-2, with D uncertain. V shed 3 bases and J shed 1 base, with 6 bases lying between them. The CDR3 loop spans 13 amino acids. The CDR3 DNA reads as TGTGCCAGCAGTTTCTCAAGTAACTATGGCTACACCTTC. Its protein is CASSFSSNYGYTF.

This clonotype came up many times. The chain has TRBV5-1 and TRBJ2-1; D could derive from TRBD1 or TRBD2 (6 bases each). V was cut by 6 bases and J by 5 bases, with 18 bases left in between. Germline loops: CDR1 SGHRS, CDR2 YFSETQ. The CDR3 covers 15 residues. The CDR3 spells CASNPGGRNNNEQFF. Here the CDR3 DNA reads TGCGCCAGCAATCCTGGGGGGCGTAACAACAATGAGCAGTTCTTC.

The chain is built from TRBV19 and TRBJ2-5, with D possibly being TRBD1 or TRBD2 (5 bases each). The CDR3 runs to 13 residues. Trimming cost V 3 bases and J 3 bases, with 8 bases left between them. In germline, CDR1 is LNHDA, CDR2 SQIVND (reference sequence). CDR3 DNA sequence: TGTGCCAGTAGTATGAGGGGAGAAGAGACCCAGTACTTC. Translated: CASSMRGEETQYF.

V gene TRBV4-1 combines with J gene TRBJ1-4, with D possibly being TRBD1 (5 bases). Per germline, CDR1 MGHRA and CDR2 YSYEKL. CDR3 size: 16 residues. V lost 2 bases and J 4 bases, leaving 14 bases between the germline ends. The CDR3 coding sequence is TGCGCCAGCAGCCAAACTGGGGGGGGGGTTAATGAAAAACTGTTTTTT. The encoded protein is CASSQTGGGVNEKLFF.

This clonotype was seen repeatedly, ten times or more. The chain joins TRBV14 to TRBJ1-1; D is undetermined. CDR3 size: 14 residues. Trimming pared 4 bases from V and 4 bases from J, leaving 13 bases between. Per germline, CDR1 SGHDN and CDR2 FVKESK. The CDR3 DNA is TGTGCCAGCAGCCCAGTTAGCGGTGGCACTGAAGCTTTCTTT. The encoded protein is CASSPVSGGTEAFF. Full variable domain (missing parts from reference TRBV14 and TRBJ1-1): EAGVTQFPSHSVIEKGQTVTLRCDPISGHDNLYWYRRVMGKEIKFLLHFVKESKQDESGMPNNRFLAERTGGTYSTLKVQPAELEDSGVYFCASSPVSGGTEAFFGQGTRLTVV.

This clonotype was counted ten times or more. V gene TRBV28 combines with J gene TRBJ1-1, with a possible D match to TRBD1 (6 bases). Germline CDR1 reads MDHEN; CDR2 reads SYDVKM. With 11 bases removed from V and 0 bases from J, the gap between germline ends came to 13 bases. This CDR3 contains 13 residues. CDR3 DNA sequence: TGTGCCGGAAAGGGGGATCTGAACACTGAAGCTTTCTTT. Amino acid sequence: CAGKGDLNTEAFF.

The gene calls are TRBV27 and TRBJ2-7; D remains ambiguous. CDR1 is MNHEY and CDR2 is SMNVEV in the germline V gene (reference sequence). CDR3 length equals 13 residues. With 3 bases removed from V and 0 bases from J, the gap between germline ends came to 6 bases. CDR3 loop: CASSLKDSYEQYF. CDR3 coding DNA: TGTGCCAGCAGTTTGAAAGACTCCTACGAGCAGTACTTC.